This T cell receptor (beta chain) was documented in a study of T-cell memory formation after mild COVID-19. Study results and limitations: Among clones peaking at day 37 in the second wave, SARS-CoV-2 specificity remained unconfirmed. Day 15 to 85 contractors were CD4/CD8 balanced; later expanders leaned CD4+.

TCRdb recomputed calls from the 5' RACE reads with MiXCR, one row per CDR3 protein. Among around 140,000 distinct CDR3 sequences listed, approximately 21% were seen once. With regard to this clonotype: Its antigen is currently unknown.

The CDR3 length is 15 residues. The germline CDR1 and CDR2 sequences are MNHEY and SVGEGT. With V trimmed by 8 bases and J by 6 bases, 12 bases remained unmatched. This receptor was identified in an adult woman who had mild COVID-19 (a few samples of this study predate the infection). Cell type and time point are not known. V gene TRBV6-2 or TRBV6-3 combines with J gene TRBJ2-1; 8 bases map to TRBD2. The sequenced sample consisted of PBMCs or a T cell subset sorted from them (not recorded which). The CDR3 spells CASSKVSSGSNEQFF. CDR3 sequence (DNA): TGTGCCAGCTCCAAAGTTTCCAGCGGGAGCAATGAGCAGTTCTTC.